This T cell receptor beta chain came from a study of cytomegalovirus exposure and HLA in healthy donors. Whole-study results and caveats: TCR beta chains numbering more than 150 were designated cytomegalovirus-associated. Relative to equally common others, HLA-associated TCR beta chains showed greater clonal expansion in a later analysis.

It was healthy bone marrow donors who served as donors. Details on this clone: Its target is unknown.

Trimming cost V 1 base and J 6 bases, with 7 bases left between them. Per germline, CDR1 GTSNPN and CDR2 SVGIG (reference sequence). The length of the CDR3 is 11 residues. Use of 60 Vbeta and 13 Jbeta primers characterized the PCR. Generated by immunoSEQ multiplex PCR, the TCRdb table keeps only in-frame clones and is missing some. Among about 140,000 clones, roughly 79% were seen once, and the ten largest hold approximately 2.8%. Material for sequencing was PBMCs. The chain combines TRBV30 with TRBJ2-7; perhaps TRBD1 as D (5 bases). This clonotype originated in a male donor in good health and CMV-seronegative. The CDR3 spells CAWSGQREQYF. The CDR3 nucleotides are TGTGCCTGGAGTGGACAGCGCGAGCAGTACTTC.